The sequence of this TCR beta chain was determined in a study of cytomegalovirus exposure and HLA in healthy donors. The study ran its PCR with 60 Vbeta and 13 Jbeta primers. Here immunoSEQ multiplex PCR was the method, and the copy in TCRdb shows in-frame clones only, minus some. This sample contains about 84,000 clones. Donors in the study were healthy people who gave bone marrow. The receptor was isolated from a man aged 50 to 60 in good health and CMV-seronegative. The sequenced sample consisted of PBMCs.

The CDR3 coding sequence is TGTGCCAGCAGCGCAGGGGGGACAGATACGCAGTATTTT. Translating it yields CASSAGGTDTQYF. V and J are TRBV9 and TRBJ2-3; D is perhaps TRBD1 (7 bases). V was trimmed by 3 bases and J by 3 bases, leaving 8 bases between them. The CDR3 runs to 13 residues. The germline gives CDR1 SGDLS, CDR2 YYNGEE.